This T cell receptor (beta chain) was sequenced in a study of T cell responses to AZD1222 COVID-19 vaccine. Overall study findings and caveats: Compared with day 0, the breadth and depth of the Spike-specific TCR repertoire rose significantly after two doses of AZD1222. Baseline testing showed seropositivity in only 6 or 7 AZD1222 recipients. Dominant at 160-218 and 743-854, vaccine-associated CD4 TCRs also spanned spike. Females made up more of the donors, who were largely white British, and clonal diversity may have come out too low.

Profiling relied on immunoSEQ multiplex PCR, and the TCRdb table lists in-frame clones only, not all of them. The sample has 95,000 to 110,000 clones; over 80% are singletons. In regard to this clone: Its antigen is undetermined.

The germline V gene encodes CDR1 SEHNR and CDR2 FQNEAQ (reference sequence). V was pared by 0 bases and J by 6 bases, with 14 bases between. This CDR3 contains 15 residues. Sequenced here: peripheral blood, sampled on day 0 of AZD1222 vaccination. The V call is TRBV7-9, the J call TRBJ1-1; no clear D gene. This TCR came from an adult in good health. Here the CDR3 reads CASSLAVGKRAEAFF. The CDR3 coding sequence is TGTGCCAGCAGCTTAGCGGTAGGGAAAAGGGCTGAAGCTTTCTTT.